Listed below are T cell receptor beta chains from one sample, sequenced in a study of blood T cell repertoires in COVID-19. The assay was immunoSEQ multiplex PCR, and TCRdb's table has in-frame clones only and misses some. The sample consists of about 42,000 clones, roughly 76% of them appearing once. Material for sequencing was peripheral blood. Receptor source: a woman in her sixties or seventies with acute or convalescent COVID-19. The CDR3 runs from the conserved cysteine through the conserved F or W. A D gene is named only where the DNA matches it firmly. Clone size is stated in some rows and not others, as once, few, many or a class when expanded.

v_gene	j_gene	abundance	d_gene	CDR3aa	CDR3nt
TRBV29-1	TRBJ2-1	-	TRBD2	CSVGGSGTSWEQFF	TGCAGCGTTGGAGGTAGCGGGACGTCCTGGGAGCAGTTCTTC
TRBV28	TRBJ1-5	-	-	CASSLRGQPQHF	TGTGCCAGCAGTTTGCGTGGTCAGCCCCAGCATTTT
TRBV15	TRBJ1-4	-	TRBD1	CATAQGAREKLFF	TGTGCCACCGCGCAGGGGGCGAGGGAAAAACTGTTTTTT
TRBV5-5	TRBJ1-4	-	TRBD1	CASSLGDRGEKLFF	TGTGCCAGCAGCTTGGGGGACAGGGGTGAAAAACTGTTTTTT
TRBV30	TRBJ2-4	-	-	CAVVITGNIQYF	TGTGCCGTAGTAATAACCGGAAACATTCAGTACTTC
TRBV6-5	TRBJ1-1	-	TRBD1	CASSYDRVNTEAFF	TGTGCCAGCAGTTACGACAGGGTGAACACTGAAGCTTTCTTT
TRBV28	TRBJ1-5	-	-	CATQRGRDYQPQHF	TGTGCCACCCAGCGGGGGAGGGACTATCAGCCCCAGCATTTT
TRBV7-9	TRBJ2-1	-	TRBD1	CASSLAATGGYNEQFF	TGTGCCAGCAGCTTAGCGGCGACAGGGGGCTACAATGAGCAGTTCTTC
TRBV7-2	TRBJ1-3	few	-	CASNPGGLGNTIYF	TGTGCCAGCAACCCGGGGGGGTTAGGAAACACCATATATTTT
TRBV5-4	TRBJ2-7	few	TRBD2	CASSLGPTSAPSSYEQYF	TGTGCCAGCAGCTTGGGACCCACTAGCGCTCCAAGCTCCTACGAGCAGTACTTC
TRBV5-6	TRBJ1-2	-	-	CASSLAGFVYGYTF	TGTGCCAGCAGCTTGGCGGGGTTCGTCTATGGCTACACCTTC
TRBV27	TRBJ2-7	-	TRBD2	CASSLSFTGGYEQYF	TGTGCCAGCAGTTTATCTTTCACGGGGGGCTACGAGCAGTACTTC
TRBV18	TRBJ1-3	few	-	CASSPPGVAGNTIYF	TGTGCCAGCTCACCGCCCGGGGTGGCTGGAAACACCATATATTTT
TRBV9	TRBJ1-1	few	TRBD1	CASSVKGADTEAFF	TGTGCCAGCAGCGTAAAGGGGGCGGACACTGAAGCTTTCTTT